The sequence of this T cell receptor (beta chain) was determined in a study of cytomegalovirus exposure and HLA in healthy donors. Regarding this clone: The target antigen is unknown.

PCR employed 60 Vbeta and 13 Jbeta primers. The method was immunoSEQ multiplex PCR; TCRdb's version includes in-frame clones alone and lacks a portion of them. This sample yields 95,000 to 120,000 clones, of which about 78% are seen a single time; 5.4% belongs to the top ten. Findings and limits, study-wide: In an earlier analysis, in approximately 630 donors, most V segments appeared productive either ~87% or ~30% of the time.

The CDR3 has 12 residues. Germline V gives CDR1 ENHRY, CDR2 SYGVKD. V lost 5 bases to trimming and J lost 7 bases, with 12 bases between them. Sequenced sample: PBMCs. This clonotype was obtained from a woman in her 30s in good health and CMV-seropositive. The chain combines TRBV10-3 with TRBJ2-7; the D is unclear. The chain's CDR3 is CAISRIIEEQYF. The CDR3 DNA sequence: TGTGCCATCAGTCGTATAATTGAGGAGCAGTACTTC.